Shown below are 18 T cell receptor delta chains from a single sample sequenced in a study of γδ T cells in repeated Plasmodium falciparum infection. TCRdb repeated clone calling on the multiplex PCR reads with CATT. The table shows over 45,000 delta-chain clones, with 1.6% occurring only once. Flow sorting of PBMC yielded separate Vgamma9/Vdelta2+ and Vdelta2-negative gammadelta T cell populations for bulk repertoire analysis. What was sequenced was gamma-delta T cells from blood. Receptors were obtained from a pool of human donors (malaria-infected and uninfected, not separated).

There are a few counts of this clone. For this DNA, TCRdb reports the protein of a much larger clone, which diverges at residue 8, most likely from a read error; the protein presented here is translated directly from the DNA. V usage is TRDV1 and J usage is TRDJ1, with a weak D call TRDD3 (5 bases). The CDR3 length is 18 residues. Deletions cut 3 bases from V and 4 bases from J, with 24 bases between. The germline V gene has CDR1 TSWWSYY and CDR2 QGS. The CDR3 DNA reads as TGTGCTCTTGGGGACTTTCCCCCCCTTGGCCGCGGGGGCGATAAACTCATCTTT. It yields the protein CALGDFPPLGRGGDKLIF.

This clone was recorded at least ten times. The chain combines TRDV2 with TRDJ1, with 12 bases identical to TRDD3. Here the J gene was assigned by germline matching of the DNA, as TCRdb has none. The trim removed 3 bases at V and 4 bases at J, leaving 11 bases unmatched. The germline V gene has CDR1 GEAIGNYY and CDR2 EKD. CDR3 length: 17 amino acids. CDR3 residues: CACDPLTGGYTNDKLIF. The DNA of the CDR3 is TGTGCCTGTGACCCTCTGACTGGGGGATACACCAACGATAAACTCATCTTT.

This clone was found many times. A much larger clone sits a single nucleotide away, making a read error possible. Other DNA sequences in this specimen translate into the identical CDR3. The chain joins TRDV1 to TRDJ1, with D unresolved. This CDR3 is built from 19 residues. Germline V lookup: CDR1 TSWWSYY, CDR2 QGS. Trimming cost V 0 bases and J 0 bases, with 20 bases left between them. CDR3: CALGELDGTLTVYTDKLIF. CDR3 in DNA: TGTGCTCTTGGGGAACTGGATGGTACGTTAACTGTGTACACCGATAAACTCATCTTT.

This clone was counted only a few times. The protein given by TCRdb reflects a much larger clone and differs at residue 10 from this DNA's translation, likely from a read error; the protein shown is the DNA's translation. The chain is built from TRDV1 and TRDJ2, with 7 bases that match TRDD2. TCRdb is silent on the J gene; assignment here came from matching the DNA to germline. Germline CDR1 and CDR2: TSWWSYY and QGS. V lost 4 bases, J lost 10 bases, and 12 bases stayed unmatched. The CDR3 has 15 residues. CDR3 sequence reads: CALGVVGFPTGQLFF. DNA for the CDR3: TGTGCTCTTGGGGTCGTGGGGTTTCCTACGGGACAACTCTTCTTT.

On this clone itself: The TCRdb protein comes from a much larger clone and disagrees with this DNA's translation at residue 13, likely due to a read error; the protein given here is derived from the DNA. The rearrangement links TRDV1 to TRDJ1; the D gene could be TRDD2 or TRDD3 (5 bases each). Here the J gene came from matching the DNA to germline, since TCRdb omits it. The V gene lost 0 bases and the J gene lost 3 bases, with 23 bases spanning the gap. There are 19 residues in the CDR3. Germline CDR1 is TSWWSYY and CDR2 is QGS. Here the CDR3 DNA reads TGTGCTCTTGGGGAACTCAGGGCCTACCCGGGGAGAATGGCCGATAAACTCATCTTT. Translation gives CALGELRAYPGRMADKLIF.

This clone was observed a handful of times. This is likely an artifact of a read error, given a far larger clone one base away. The V gene is TRDV1, but the J gene lacks a call; TRDD3 is the table's D call and was not checked against the DNA. The germline V gene has CDR1 TSWWSYY and CDR2 QGS. This CDR3 has 16 residues. The DNA for the CDR3 is TGTGCTCTTGGGGAGCTTGCGTACCGTACTGGGGGCCGCCTCATCTTT. Its protein is CALGELAYRTGGRLIF.

The table lists this clone with a few counts. This DNA translates differently at residue 13 from the TCRdb protein, which is that of a much larger clone; a read error is likely, and the protein shown is the DNA's own translation. The CDR3, as DNA: TGTGCTCTTGGGATAGACTTCCTACTCCGACTTACTAAAACCGATAAACTCATCTTT. It is translated as CALGIDFLLRLTKTDKLIF. J is TRDJ1 and V is TRDV1, with TRDD2 identical over 8 bases. The J gene is absent in TCRdb and was assigned here via DNA matching to germline. V was pared by 5 bases and J by 2 bases, with 19 bases of the junction left unmatched. The CDR3 has 19 amino acids. Per germline, CDR1 TSWWSYY and CDR2 QGS.

This clone occurred a few times. The likely explanation is a read error, given a far larger clone one base away. The same CDR3 can be traced to other DNA sequences in this sample. The chain employs TRDV1 and TRDJ1; 12 bases align to TRDD3. TCRdb is silent on the J gene; assignment here came from matching the DNA to germline. The CDR3 length is 22 residues. V shed 3 bases, J shed 2 bases, and the junction held 22 bases outside the gene matches. The germline CDR1 and CDR2 sequences are TSWWSYY and QGS. CDR3 sequence reads: CALGDCGLPTQLGDTDTDKLIF. CDR3 DNA sequence: TGTGCTCTTGGGGACTGCGGCCTTCCTACCCAACTGGGGGATACAGATACCGATAAACTCATCTTT.

At least ten counts were recorded for this clone. The protein held in TCRdb is that of a much larger clone and does not match this DNA's translation at residue 13, likely because of a read error; the protein shown is translated from the DNA. This sequence joins TRDV3 and TRDJ1, with a possible D match to TRDD3 (5 bases). Germline V CDR1 and CDR2: TVYSNPD, GDNSRS (reference sequence). The CDR3 is 15 residues long. The CDR3 sequence is CALPAGTKGTDKRIF. The CDR3 DNA is TGTGCCTTGCCGGCGGGGACCAAGGGGACCGATAAACGCATCTTT. Looking up the rest from reference TRDV3 and TRDJ1 gives the full variable domain: CDKVTQSSPDQTVASGSEVVLLCTYDTVYSNPDLFWYRIRPDYSFQFVFYGDNSRSEGADFTQGRFSVKHILTQKAFHLVISPVRTEDSATYYCALPAGTKGTDKRIFGKGTRVTVEP.

This clone showed up just a few times. TCRdb shows a much larger clone's protein in place of this DNA's translation, and the two differ at residue 12, likely through a read error; the protein shown is translated from the DNA. This chain links TRDV1 with TRDJ1; TRDD3 agrees at 9 bases. TCRdb leaves out the J gene; it was filled in here by matching the DNA to germline. The CDR3 is 18 amino acids. In germline, CDR1 is TSWWSYY, CDR2 QGS. V shed 1 base, J shed 4 bases, and the junction held 13 bases outside the gene matches. CDR3 DNA: TGTGCTCTTGGGGAACGGTTCAAGGGGGATACTGCCGTCGATAAACTCATCTTT. Translated, it gives CALGERFKGDTAVDKLIF.

A few counts support this clone. The TCRdb protein comes from a much larger clone and disagrees with this DNA's translation at residue 3, likely due to a read error; the protein given here is derived from the DNA. V is TRDV1 and J is TRDJ1, with 13 nucleotides matching TRDD3. This CDR3 has 20 residues. From germline, CDR1 is TSWWSYY and CDR2 QGS. CDR3: CAIGERDRLGDTYDTDKLIF. The CDR3 nucleotides read TGTGCTATTGGGGAACGAGACCGACTGGGGGATACGTATGACACCGATAAACTCATCTTT.

This clone was counted only a few times. The translation of this DNA and the TCRdb protein of a much larger clone differ at residue 3, probably owing to a read error; the protein shown here is translated from the DNA. This rearrangement joins TRDV2 to TRDJ3; D uncertain. Germline matching of the DNA provided the J gene here, since TCRdb leaves it blank. The germline CDR1 and CDR2 sequences are GEAIGNYY and EKD. The CDR3 length is 19 residues. The CDR3 nucleotides are TGTGCCAGTGACGCCGTGCGGACTTTAAGCTCCTGGGACACCCGACAGATGTTTTTC. It codes for CASDAVRTLSSWDTRQMFF.

This clone was seen repeatedly, ten times or more. A much larger clone is a single base away; this may be a read error. The same CDR3 can be traced to other DNA sequences in this sample. The CDR3 spells CALGEWGGKLIF. The CDR3, as DNA: TGCGCTCTTGGGGAATGGGGGGGAAAACTCATCTTT. V is TRDV1 and J is TRDJ1, with a possible D match to TRDD3 (6 bases). This CDR3 spans 12 amino acids. CDR1 and CDR2 from the germline V gene are TSWWSYY and QGS.

This clone was observed at least ten times. The translation of this DNA and the TCRdb protein of a much larger clone differ at residue 14, probably owing to a read error; the protein shown here is translated from the DNA. The rearrangement joins TRDV1 to TRDJ1; TRDD2 matches at 7 bases. The J gene, left out of TCRdb, was set here by checking the DNA against germline. The CDR3 consists of 22 residues. The ends lost 5 bases at V and 3 bases at J; junction bases unmatched: 30. CDR1 is TSWWSYY and CDR2 is QGS in the germline V gene. The CDR3 sequence: CALGSLIPSSLNWRSPPDKLIF. The CDR3 DNA is TGTGCTCTTGGGTCTCTGATTCCTTCCTCCCTAAACTGGAGGTCTCCTCCCGATAAACTCATCTTT.

This clone was counted only a few times. With a far larger clone one base away, a read error is the likely cause. The V call is TRDV1, the J call TRDJ1, with 11 nucleotides matching TRDD3. Here the J gene came from matching the DNA to germline, since TCRdb omits it. Germline values: CDR1 TSWWSYY, CDR2 QGS. The CDR3 consists of 24 residues. CDR3 amino acids: CALGEGVPTIGWGILPRGTDKLIF. The CDR3 coding sequence is TGTGCTCTTGGGGAAGGGGTACCTACGATTGGCTGGGGGATACTCCCCAGGGGGACCGACAAACTCATCTTT.

This clone was seen a handful of times. TCRdb assigns this DNA the protein of a much larger clone, which departs from its translation at residue 10; this likely reflects a read error, and the protein shown comes from translating the DNA. V and J are TRDV1 and TRDJ1; D possibly corresponds to TRDD2 (6 bases). The V end was cut by 1 base, the J end by 0 bases, with 24 bases between. CDR3 length: 20 residues. Germline V gives CDR1 TSWWSYY, CDR2 QGS. The DNA of the CDR3 is TGTGCTCTTGGGGAACCTCCTCCTACGAGGAGGGGTCTGTACACCGATAAACTCATCTTT. Its protein product is CALGEPPPTRRGLYTDKLIF.

On this clone itself: This DNA's translation differs at residue 14 from TCRdb's protein, which comes from a much larger clone; a read error is likely, and the protein shown is translated from the DNA. Other DNA sequences in this specimen translate into the identical CDR3. The chain is built from TRDV1 and TRDJ1; 7 nucleotides align to TRDD3. V lost 1 base to trimming and J lost 4 bases; unmatched junction nucleotides: 18. The CDR3 covers 19 residues. The V gene's germline CDR1 is TSWWSYY and CDR2 QGS. For the CDR3, the DNA is TGTGCTCTTGGGGAACATAAGGCGGACTGGGGTGCTCGGGGCGATAAACTCATCTTT. As protein: CALGEHKADWGARGDKLIF.

Relative to its sample, this clone is medium-sized. The CDR3 DNA is TGTGCTCTTGGGGAACTAGTACCGCTTTCTCACGGGCCTATCCAGTACACCGATAAACTCATCTTT. Its protein product is CALGELVPLSHGPIQYTDKLIF. This rearrangement joins TRDV1 to TRDJ1; unclear D gene. This CDR3 is built from 22 residues. Trimming cost V 0 bases and J 0 bases, with 29 bases left between them. The germline gives CDR1 TSWWSYY, CDR2 QGS.